This T cell receptor (beta chain) was observed in a study of blood T cells in healthy people across ages. This clonotype occurred a few times. Germline loops: CDR1 SGHRS, CDR2 YFSETQ. Between the trimmed V and J ends, which lost 0 bases and 2 bases, there was a span of 16 bases. The CDR3 runs to 17 residues. The use of a sample-barcoded 5' primer and a J-beta primer mix characterized a second PCR of about 7 to 12 cycles. TCRdb re-called the 5' RACE reads with MiXCR, one entry per CDR3 protein. The sample has 1.5 million to 2 million distinct CDR3 sequences, about 32% seen once. Sequencing was carried out using blood. This chain joins TRBV5-1 and TRBJ2-3; a possible D gene is TRBD1 (5 bases). The sequence derives from a woman between 25 and 40 years old in good health. CDR3 sequence reads: CASSLGRTGTLTDTQYF. The CDR3 DNA sequence: TGCGCCAGCAGCTTGGGGAGAACAGGAACCCTCACAGATACGCAGTATTTT. The variable domain in full, with the rest retrieved from reference TRBV5-1 and TRBJ2-3, is KAGVTQTPRYLIKTRGQQVTLSCSPISGHRSVSWYQQTPGQGLQFLFEYFSETQRNKGNFPGRFSGRQFSNSRSEMNVSTLELGDSALYLCASSLGRTGTLTDTQYFGPGTRLTVL.